Below, 22 T cell receptor beta chains from the same sample are listed, as sequenced in a study of spatial heterogeneity in lung cancer. The study, taken as a whole, reports: Higher tumor mutation counts went along with higher counts of expanded intratumoral alpha and beta TCRs.

These receptors are not linked to any known antigen. TCRdb called the 5' RACE reads again in MiXCR, with one record for every CDR3 protein. The table lists 8,700 or so distinct CDR3 sequences, roughly an eighth of them singletons. Time point specified: sample taken at primary tumor resection. The material was lung tumor tissue, obtained at surgery. Source of these receptors: a male donor with early-stage non-small cell lung cancer.

By sample share, this clonotype is medium-sized. As an off-target read in a library built for alpha chains, this beta chain has a frequency of little significance. V gene TRBV11-1 combines with J gene TRBJ2-1; 10 nucleotides match TRBD2. Germline assignment: CDR1 SGHAT and CDR2 FQDESV (reference sequence). Trimming removed 5 bases from V and 10 bases from J; junction bases left unmatched: 14. CDR3 length equals 16 residues. The CDR3 DNA follows: TGTGCCAGCAGCCCTGCAGCGGGGGGGGCACCCCTCGAGCAGTTCTTC. Translated: CASSPAAGGAPLEQFF. The whole variable domain, remainder taken from reference TRBV11-1 and TRBJ2-1, is EAEVAQSPRYKITEKSQAVAFWCDPISGHATLYWYRQILGQGPELLVQFQDESVVDDSQLPKDRFSAERLKGVDSTLKIQPAELGDSAMYLCASSPAAGGAPLEQFFGPGTRLTVL.

The sample holds many counts of this clonotype. This beta chain turned up in a library designed for alpha chains; as an off-target read, its abundance says little. The rearrangement links TRBV7-2 to TRBJ1-2; D uncertain. V was pared by 1 base and J by 4 bases, with 7 bases between. This CDR3 has 13 amino acids. Germline assignment: CDR1 SGHTA and CDR2 FQGNSA. In DNA, the CDR3 is TGTGCCAGCAGCTTAGACAGCGTCTATGGCTACACCTTC. It codes for CASSLDSVYGYTF. The whole variable domain, filled in from reference TRBV7-2 and TRBJ1-2, reads GAGVSQSPSNKVTEKGKDVELRCDPISGHTALYWYRQSLGQGLEFLIYFQGNSAPDKSGLPSDRFSAERTGGSVSTLTIQRTQQEDSAVYLCASSLDSVYGYTFGSGTRLTVV.

This clonotype was seen ten or more times. Little can be read into the size of this beta chain, an off-target read in a library designed for alpha chains. The rearrangement uses TRBV7-9 and TRBJ2-1, with D hard to call. This CDR3 region has 13 residues. In germline, CDR1 is SEHNR, CDR2 FQNEAQ (reference sequence). The V end was cut by 1 base, the J end by 12 bases, with 13 bases between. The chain's CDR3 is CASSLGAARWQFF. The DNA of the CDR3 is TGTGCCAGCAGCTTAGGGGCGGCCCGATGGCAGTTCTTC.

This clonotype was recorded many times. This beta chain represents an off-target read in a library built for alpha chains; its size is of limited meaning. This chain uses TRBV24-1 with TRBJ2-7; TRBD1 matches at 9 bases. Per germline, CDR1 KGHDR and CDR2 SFDVKD. V lost 6 bases to trimming and J lost 5 bases; unmatched junction nucleotides: 4. The CDR3 has 13 amino acids. The CDR3 DNA reads as TGTGCCACCAGTCAACAGGGGGCCCACGAGCAGTACTTC. This encodes CATSQQGAHEQYF.

This clonotype was detected ten times or more. In a library made to pick up alpha chains, this beta chain is a stray read with a size that means little. The chain employs TRBV3-1 and TRBJ2-5, with TRBD2 identical over 12 bases. CDR3 length: 17 amino acids. From germline, CDR1 is LGHDT and CDR2 YNNKEL (reference sequence). J was trimmed by 4 bases and V by 1 base; bases with no gene match: 7. CDR3 in amino acids: CASSQGRTSGISETQYF. Here the CDR3 DNA reads TGTGCCAGCAGCCAAGGAAGGACTAGCGGGATTTCAGAGACCCAGTACTTC.

This clonotype was recorded once. This beta chain is an off-target read within a library intended for alpha chains, so its frequency means little. The chain combines TRBV2 with TRBJ2-2; no firm D call. Per the germline V gene, CDR1 is SNHLY and CDR2 is FYNNEI. Trimming pared 4 bases from V and 7 bases from J, leaving 22 bases between. The CDR3 totals 17 residues. The CDR3 spells CASSVRQSLGRGGELFF. The CDR3 coding sequence is TGTGCCAGCAGTGTGCGGCAGTCGCTCGGGCGAGGCGGGGAGCTGTTTTTT.

Ten or more counts support this clonotype. For a library built for alpha chains, this beta chain is a stray read; little rests on its size. V gene TRBV5-1 combines with J gene TRBJ1-6; the match to TRBD1 covers 7 bases. Germline V gene lookup returns CDR1 SGHRS and CDR2 YFSETQ. The CDR3 is 15 amino acids. V was pared by 5 bases and J by 5 bases, with 7 bases of the junction left unmatched. The CDR3 DNA is TGCGCCAGCAGGACCGGACAGGAGAATAATTCACCCCTCCACTTT. Translation: CASRTGQENNSPLHF.

This clonotype was recorded many times. This beta chain is off target for a library built for alpha chains, so its abundance means little. This sequence joins TRBV5-1 and TRBJ2-3; the match to TRBD1 covers 9 bases. J was trimmed by 0 bases and V by 4 bases; bases with no gene match: 3. The germline CDR1 and CDR2 sequences are SGHRS and YFSETQ. The CDR3 extends over 15 amino acids. CDR3 in DNA: TGCGCCAGCAGCGGACAGGGGATTAGCACAGATACGCAGTATTTT. Protein sequence: CASSGQGISTDTQYF.

This clonotype has a count of ten or more. This beta chain turned up in a library designed for alpha chains; as an off-target read, its abundance says little. The chain uses TRBV7-2 and TRBJ2-7, with TRBD2 matching over 9 bases. Germline V gene lookup returns CDR1 SGHTA and CDR2 FQGNSA. The CDR3 consists of 14 residues. Trimming removed 6 bases from V and 5 bases from J; junction bases left unmatched: 8. This CDR3 is CASSPSGNMHEQYF. The CDR3 region has the DNA TGTGCCAGCAGTCCTAGCGGGAATATGCACGAGCAGTACTTC.

This clonotype has at least ten counts. Since it is a stray read in a library aimed at alpha chains, this beta chain has a size that is not meaningful. The chain combines TRBV10-3 with TRBJ1-5; D is perhaps TRBD1 (5 bases). This CDR3 has 13 amino acids. Germline CDR1 reads ENHRY; CDR2 reads SYGVKD. The V end was cut by 5 bases, the J end by 6 bases, with 11 bases between. CDR3 DNA sequence: TGTGCCATCAGTCGGGACGAACGTCAGCCCCAGCATTTT. It encodes CAISRDERQPQHF.

This clonotype is classed as medium-sized. Little can be read into the size of this beta chain, an off-target read in a library designed for alpha chains. This sequence joins TRBV7-2 and TRBJ1-2; D is perhaps TRBD1 (5 bases). Trimming removed 1 base from V and 4 bases from J, with 13 bases in between. This CDR3 is 15 amino acids long. Per germline, CDR1 SGHTA and CDR2 FQGNSA. CDR3 in amino acids: CASSLVSQGSYGYTF. The CDR3 bases are TGTGCCAGCAGCTTAGTTTCTCAGGGTAGCTATGGCTACACCTTC.

In its sample, this clonotype ranks as medium-sized. Because this beta chain is a stray read in a library intended to capture alpha chains, its abundance should not be given much weight. The rearrangement uses TRBV10-3 and TRBJ2-6, with D unclear. Per germline, CDR1 ENHRY and CDR2 SYGVKD. Trimming shortened V by 4 bases and J by 0 bases, and 7 bases separated the two germline ends. The CDR3 runs to 15 residues. CDR3 sequence reads: CAISVQNSGANVLTF. The CDR3 bases are TGTGCCATCAGTGTGCAGAACTCTGGGGCCAACGTCCTGACTTTC.

Of note for this clonotype: A library made for alpha chains picked up this beta chain off target, so its size means little. The chain has TRBV5-1 and TRBJ1-1; D remains unclear. This CDR3 has 14 residues. Looked up from germline, CDR1 is SGHRS and CDR2 is YFSETQ. Trimming took 0 bases from V and 5 from J, leaving 11 bases between them. CDR3 sequence (DNA): TGCGCCAGCAGCTTGGTAGGGCTGAGGACTGAAGCTTTCTTT. Its translation: CASSLVGLRTEAFF.

Comment on this clonotype: This beta chain turned up in a library designed for alpha chains; as an off-target read, its abundance says little. CDR3 region: CASSLGVSNQPQHF. The DNA of the CDR3 is TGTGCCAGCAGCTTGGGGGTTAGCAATCAGCCCCAGCATTTT. The V call is TRBV7-8, the J call TRBJ1-5; D might be TRBD1 (5 bases). This CDR3 is built from 14 residues. Looked up from germline, CDR1 is SGHVS and CDR2 is FQNEAQ. The V and J ends lost 3 bases and 0 bases respectively, with 6 bases between them.

This clonotype was observed many times. This beta chain represents an off-target read in a library built for alpha chains; its size is of limited meaning. The CDR3 spells CASSLARRDTQYF. The CDR3 DNA is TGTGCCAGCAGCTTAGCCCGGAGGGATACGCAGTATTTT. This chain connects TRBV7-2 to TRBJ2-3, with TRBD2 as a possible D gene (5 bases). Germline V gives CDR1 SGHTA, CDR2 FQGNSA. The CDR3 sequence is 13 residues long. V was shortened by 0 bases and J by 6 bases, with 7 bases between the two germline ends.

At least ten counts were recorded for this clonotype. In a library made to pick up alpha chains, this beta chain is a stray read with a size that means little. CDR3 sequence (DNA): TGTGCCAGCAGCTTTGGGCAGGAGTCTTTGGGTAGGGAGACCCAGTACTTC. This gives the protein CASSFGQESLGRETQYF. V and J are TRBV5-5 and TRBJ2-5; the D is unclear. Trimming took off 2 bases at V and 5 bases at J, with 22 bases between the two ends. The germline CDR1 and CDR2 sequences are SGHKS and YYEKEE (reference sequence). This CDR3 has 17 residues.

This clonotype was seen many times. Because the library targeted alpha chains, this beta chain is an off-target read whose size means little. This sequence joins TRBV7-8 and TRBJ2-1, with 9 positions matching TRBD2. Trimming at V came to 4 bases and at J to 3 bases, leaving 7 bases not matched to a gene. The germline CDR1 and CDR2 sequences are SGHVS and FQNEAQ. The CDR3 has 16 amino acids. The CDR3 region is CASSSASSGNYNEQFF. The CDR3, as DNA: TGTGCCAGCAGCTCCGCCTCTAGCGGGAACTACAATGAGCAGTTCTTC.

This clonotype has ten or more counts. Being off target in a library aimed at alpha chains, this beta chain has a size of little meaning. The V call is TRBV20-1, the J call TRBJ2-5; a weak D match, TRBD1 (6 bases). This CDR3 contains 16 residues. Germline loops: CDR1 DFQATT, CDR2 SNEGSKA (reference sequence). Trimming took off 3 bases at V and 3 bases at J, with 20 bases between the two ends. The CDR3 sequence is CSASSHQGRLEETQYF. CDR3 DNA sequence: TGCAGTGCTAGTTCGCATCAGGGGCGCCTCGAAGAGACCCAGTACTTC.

The sample holds many counts of this clonotype. Since the library was made to target alpha chains, this beta chain is a stray read and its abundance is not meaningful. This chain links TRBV27 with TRBJ1-2; D unresolved. V was trimmed by 0 bases and J by 3 bases, leaving 14 bases between them. Germline V CDR1 and CDR2: MNHEY, SMNVEV (reference sequence). This CDR3 comprises 16 residues. DNA of the CDR3: TGTGCCAGCAGTTTATCGGAGTCGGGCGGGGACTATGGCTACACCTTC. Its translation: CASSLSESGGDYGYTF.

In its sample, this clonotype is medium-sized. This beta chain slipped into a library made for alpha chains as a stray read, so its size is not meaningful. The chain links TRBV13 to TRBJ1-6; D gene ambiguous. Trimming left V 7 bases short and J 6 bases short, with 13 bases between. CDR3 length: 14 amino acids. Germline values: CDR1 PRHDT, CDR2 FYEKMQ (reference sequence). CDR3 sequence: CASKSNSFNSPLHF. The CDR3 nucleotides read TGTGCCAGCAAGAGCAATAGCTTTAATTCACCCCTCCACTTT.

This clonotype was seen repeatedly, ten times or more. With the library built for alpha chains, this beta chain is off target and its frequency is not meaningful. V gene TRBV12-3 or TRBV12-4 combines with J gene TRBJ2-1; maybe TRBD1 (6 bases). This CDR3 has 16 amino acids. Trimming pared 6 bases from V and 0 bases from J, leaving 15 bases between. In DNA form, the CDR3 reads TGTGCCAGCAGCGGGACACTGTTCGCCTCCTACAATGAGCAGTTCTTC. It codes for CASSGTLFASYNEQFF.

This clonotype has just a few counts. Since the library was made to target alpha chains, this beta chain is a stray read and its abundance is not meaningful. The chain uses TRBV25-1 and TRBJ2-5; a weak D match, TRBD1 (6 bases). V lost 1 base and J lost 3, with 9 bases in between. The CDR3 is 14 residues long. Germline V gives CDR1 MGHDK, CDR2 SYGVNS. The CDR3 loop is CASSELDSKETQYF. In DNA, the CDR3 is TGTGCCAGCAGTGAATTGGACAGCAAAGAGACCCAGTACTTC.